The rows below give T cell receptor beta chains drawn from one sample of a study of blood T cell repertoires in COVID-19. The protocol was immunoSEQ multiplex PCR, while the TCRdb copy is restricted to in-frame clones and leaves out a portion. Here the sample spans hundreds of thousands of clones, approximately 90% being singletons. Sequenced: peripheral blood. Receptors were obtained from a woman in her sixties or seventies with acute or convalescent COVID-19. The CDR3 runs from the conserved cysteine through the conserved F or W. D genes are given only for firm matches. Clone size is shown for a subset of rows, as once, few, many or a class of expanded clone.

v_call	clone_size	d_call	j_call	cdr3_nt	cdr3_aa
TRBV28	once	.	TRBJ1-2	TGTGCCAGCAGCGGAATGGGGCAAGCTAACTATGGCTACACCTTC	CASSGMGQANYGYTF
TRBV5-1	.	.	TRBJ1-1	TGCGCCAGCAGCTCGATTCTTGGAGACACTGAAGCTTTCTTT	CASSSILGDTEAFF
TRBV6-4	.	.	TRBJ2-5	TGTGCCAGCAGTGCCCACCGGCCTCCCAGGGGGACCCAGTACTTC	CASSAHRPPRGTQYF
TRBV7-3	.	.	TRBJ1-5	TGTGCCAGCAGCTTAACTCCGGATCAGCCCCAGCATTTT	CASSLTPDQPQHF
TRBV11-2	.	.	TRBJ2-2	TGTGCCAGCAGCTTAAGCAGGGGAGTCACCGGGGAGCTGTTTTTT	CASSLSRGVTGELFF
TRBV27	once	.	TRBJ1-1	TGTGCCAGCAGAGACCGGACACGACTGAACACTGAAGCTTTCTTT	CASRDRTRLNTEAFF
TRBV19	once	TRBD2	TRBJ2-1	TGTGCCAGTAGTATTCAGGCTAGCGGGGGGGGATCCTACAATGAGCAGTTCTTC	CASSIQASGGGSYNEQFF
TRBV29-1	.	TRBD1	TRBJ2-1	TGCAGCGTCAACCGGGACAGGGTCGCAAATGAGCAGTTCTTC	CSVNRDRVANEQFF
TRBV5-1	.	.	TRBJ2-3	TGCGCCAGCAGCTCCGGACTCTTTCCTCCCCCGAATACGCAGTATTTT	CASSSGLFPPPNTQYF
TRBV19	.	.	TRBJ1-4	TGTGCCAGTAGTATGAGGGCAGTGAGTGAAAAACTGTTTTTT	CASSMRAVSEKLFF
TRBV7-2	.	.	TRBJ1-4	TGTGCCAGCAGCTTGGGCTCAACTAATGAAAAACTGTTTTTT	CASSLGSTNEKLFF
TRBV4-1	.	.	TRBJ1-4	TGCGCCAGCAGCCCCTGGGGCGATGAAAAACTGTTTTTT	CASSPWGDEKLFF
TRBV10-2	once	.	TRBJ1-4	TGCGCCAGCAGTAAAGCCCTGGCGGGCTTCCTTAATGAAAAACTGTTTTTT	CASSKALAGFLNEKLFF
TRBV4-3	.	TRBD1	TRBJ2-1	TGCGCCAGCAGCCAAGAGCCGGTGGCAGGGGGCGTTTTTTTCTCCTACAATGAGCAGTTCTTC	CASSQEPVAGGVFFSYNEQFF
TRBV5-1	.	TRBD1	TRBJ2-3	TGCGCCAGCAGCCTCCCAACCGGGACAGGGGGCTCAGATACGCAGTATTTT	CASSLPTGTGGSDTQYF
TRBV2	.	TRBD2	TRBJ2-5	TGTGCCAGCACGGAGCGGGGGGTCCGGGAGACCCAGTACTTC	CASTERGVRETQYF
TRBV28	.	TRBD1	TRBJ1-6	TGTGCCAGCAGCCGTCCGGGACAGAATAATTCACCCCTCCACTTT	CASSRPGQNNSPLHF
TRBV6-2/TRBV6-3	.	.	TRBJ1-1	TGTGCCAGCAGTTACTGGCAGGGGAACACTGAAGCTTTCTTT	CASSYWQGNTEAFF
TRBV18	.	.	TRBJ1-1	TGTGCCAGCTCATCTAAAGCCCCAGGATCGAACACTGAAGCTTTCTTT	CASSSKAPGSNTEAFF
TRBV5-6	.	TRBD1	TRBJ1-2	TGTGCCAGCAGCTTCCGGACAGGGGGCCTATCAGGCTACACCTTC	CASSFRTGGLSGYTF
TRBV5-1	.	.	TRBJ2-5	TGCGCCAGCAGCTCCGGGTCTAATTTACAAGAGACCCAGTACTTC	CASSSGSNLQETQYF
TRBV5-1	.	.	TRBJ1-2	TGCGCCAGCAGCTTATCAGGCTTGCTGAGCTATGGCTACACCTTC	CASSLSGLLSYGYTF
TRBV6-2/TRBV6-3	.	.	TRBJ2-3	TGTGCCAGCAGTTTCTCAATTGGTGGCGGACTTCAGGACACAGATACGCAGTATTTT	CASSFSIGGGLQDTDTQYF
TRBV29-1	once	.	TRBJ1-5	TGCAGCGTTGTGGAATCAGGGGGCAATCAGCCCCAGCATTTT	CSVVESGGNQPQHF
TRBV2	.	TRBD2	TRBJ2-1	TGTGCCAGCAGCGAAGGGACTAGCGGGATCCCGTTCTTC	CASSEGTSGIPFF
TRBV19	once	.	TRBJ1-1	TGTGCCAGTAGTCGAACAGGGCTTGGGACTGAAGCTTTCTTT	CASSRTGLGTEAFF
TRBV5-8	.	.	TRBJ1-3	TGTGCCAGCAGCTTCCGGAGGTACTCTGGAAACACCATATATTTT	CASSFRRYSGNTIYF
TRBV6-2/TRBV6-3	.	TRBD2	TRBJ2-2	TGTGCCAGCAGTCGAGGGACTAGCGGGGAGGCCGGGGAGCTGTTTTTT	CASSRGTSGEAGELFF
TRBV27	.	TRBD1	TRBJ2-1	TGTGCCAGCAGTGAAAAAGCGACGGGACAGGGGGGATTAAGCTCCTACAATGAGCAGTTCTTC	CASSEKATGQGGLSSYNEQFF
TRBV11-3	.	.	TRBJ2-5	TGTGCCAGCAGCTTAGGAGGGCAAGAGACCCAGTACTTC	CASSLGGQETQYF
TRBV7-3	.	.	TRBJ1-6	TGTGCCAGCAGTGATCGAGGGAACTCACCCCTCCACTTT	CASSDRGNSPLHF
TRBV6-9	.	.	TRBJ1-2	TGTGCCAGCAGTTCTCCAGGGAAGGACTATGGCTACACCTTC	CASSSPGKDYGYTF
TRBV19	.	.	TRBJ1-2	TGTGCCAGTAGTATCGGGGAGTCATATGGCTACACCTTC	CASSIGESYGYTF